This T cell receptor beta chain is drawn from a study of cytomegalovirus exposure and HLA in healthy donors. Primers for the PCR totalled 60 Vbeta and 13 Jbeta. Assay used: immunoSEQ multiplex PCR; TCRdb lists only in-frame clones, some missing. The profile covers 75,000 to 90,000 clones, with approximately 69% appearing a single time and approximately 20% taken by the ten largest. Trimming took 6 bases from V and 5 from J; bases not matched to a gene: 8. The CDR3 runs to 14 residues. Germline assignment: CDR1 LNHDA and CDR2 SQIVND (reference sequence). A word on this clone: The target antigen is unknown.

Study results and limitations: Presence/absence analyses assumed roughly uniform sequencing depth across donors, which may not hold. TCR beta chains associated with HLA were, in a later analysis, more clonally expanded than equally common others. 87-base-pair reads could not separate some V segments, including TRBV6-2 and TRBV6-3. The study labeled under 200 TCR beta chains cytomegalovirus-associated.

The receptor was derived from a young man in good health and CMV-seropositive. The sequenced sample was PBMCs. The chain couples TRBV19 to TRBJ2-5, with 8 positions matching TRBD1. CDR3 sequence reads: CASSRDRGGETQYF. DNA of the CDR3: TGTGCCAGTAGCAGAGACAGGGGCGGCGAGACCCAGTACTTC.